What follows describes a single T cell receptor beta chain. Its antigen is still unknown. Germline V gives CDR1 SQVTM, CDR2 ANQGSEA. V was trimmed by 6 bases and J by 6 bases, leaving 11 bases between them. There are 11 residues in the CDR3. The sample is drawn from a study of cytotoxic CD8 clonotypes in ibrutinib-treated CLL. General study points: Increased clonality at ibrutinib response gave way to a return toward baseline at progression.

Here immunoSEQ multiplex PCR was the method, and the copy in TCRdb shows in-frame clones only, minus some. The sample consists of under 200,000 clones, approximately 84% of them appearing once. This receptor was obtained from a human donor with chronic lymphocytic leukemia. This sample comprised PBMCs, obtained after 24 months of ibrutinib treatment. The V gene is TRBV29-1, the J gene TRBJ1-2, with D perhaps TRBD1 (6 bases). The CDR3 coding sequence is TGCAGCGTAGGCAGGGGAAATGGCTACACCTTC. It specifies CSVGRGNGYTF. Looking up the rest from reference TRBV29-1 and TRBJ1-2 gives the full variable domain: SAVISQKPSRDICQRGTSLTIQCQVDSQVTMMFWYRQQPGQSLTLIATANQGSEATYESGFVIDKFPISRPNLTFSTLTVSNMSPEDSSIYLCSVGRGNGYTFGSGTRLTVV.